This T cell receptor (beta chain) originates from a study of T cells in Graves' hyperthyroidism and ophthalmopathy. Study-level findings and limits: Peripheral blood also featured most of the thyroid clonotypes expanded above 0.001.

This clonotype occurred a few times. Its antigen is as yet unknown. RNA transcripts gave rise to amplified TCR beta CDR3 regions. A set of HTBI primers served as the primers for a first-round RT-PCR of the TCR CDR3. MiXCR was run by TCRdb on the multiplex PCR reads, yielding one entry per CDR3 protein. Seen here are hundreds of thousands of distinct CDR3 sequences, 20% observed once, and the top ten hold approximately 30%. Inclusion characteristics of ophthalmopathy patients comprised a Clinical Activity Score of at least 3, a NOSPECS grade of at least 4, and duration under 3 months. Lactation, pregnancy, other autoimmune disease or uncontrolled infection led to exclusion of patients. Diagnoses were made from clinical symptoms, serum measures (thyroxine and TRAb), thyroid ultrasound and orbital computed tomography. V lost 7 bases to trimming and J lost 5 bases, with 14 bases between them. CDR1 and CDR2 (germline): MDHEN, SYDVKM. The CDR3 is 13 amino acids.

The V and J genes are TRBV28 and TRBJ2-5, with D possibly being TRBD2 (6 bases). The sample consisted of blood. This TCR came from a man aged 25-45 years with Graves' ophthalmopathy. CDR3 sequence: CASMAGFSETQYF. The CDR3 DNA sequence: TGTGCCAGCATGGCGGGATTTTCGGAGACCCAGTACTTC.